The subject of this entry is one T cell receptor (beta chain). Its antigen is undetermined. With UMI labels, 5' RACE was used to prepare the TRB cDNA libraries. From the 5' RACE reads, TCRdb lists one entry per CDR3 protein and no DNA. Its table records around 140,000 distinct CDR3 sequences. These data are taken from a study of CXCR3-negative and CXCR3-positive naive CD8 T cells. Overall study results and limits: Similar TRBV-TRBJ gene usage was seen in naive CXCR3-negative and CXCR3-positive cells, but not in memory cells.

Sequenced sample: naive CXCR3- CD8+ T cells from blood. Subset of the sample: CD45RO-CCR7+CD27+CD95- naive CD8+ T cells lacking CXCR3 (TNR3-). The source of this sequence is a human donor in good health. Some clones in this sample may be carry-over from other donors' samples.

CDR3 sequence reads: CATTGAQGGYTF. V gene TRBV9 combines with J gene TRBJ1-2; as DNA is missing, the TRBD1 call by TCRdb cannot be tested. The CDR3 runs 12 residues. Looked up from germline, CDR1 is SGDLS and CDR2 is YYNGEE.